The 30 T cell receptor beta chains below were found in one sample sequenced in a study of T-cell reconstitution after alpha-beta-depleted transplantation in children. The library targeted TCRbeta and was prepared with unique molecular identifiers. TCRdb passed the PCR reads through MiXCR, listing each CDR3 protein once. The table shows a few hundred thousand distinct CDR3 sequences, with 13% occurring only once. The sequencing used PBMCs, mostly from graft donor cells, collected 360 days after TCRalphabeta/CD19-depleted stem cell transplant. These receptors were collected from a male patient younger than 18 who had a stem cell transplant for acute myeloid leukemia, so the T cells may come from the graft donor.

This clonotype was observed at least ten times. The CDR3 loop reads CTCYRDSSYNEQFF. CDR3 nucleotide sequence: TGCACCTGTTACCGGGACAGCTCCTACAATGAGCAGTTCTTC. The chain uses TRBV29-1 and TRBJ2-1, with TRBD1 matching 7 bases. The CDR3 runs 14 residues. Germline V gene sequence: CDR1 SQVTM, CDR2 ANQGSEA.

CDR3 bases: TGCAGTGCTAGAGATCCACCGGGTGTCTCCTACGAGCAGTACTTC. This translates into CSARDPPGVSYEQYF. The rearrangement joins TRBV20-1 to TRBJ2-7; no clear D gene. Germline V lookup: CDR1 DFQATT, CDR2 SNEGSKA (reference sequence). Trimming took 0 bases from V and 0 from J, leaving 12 bases between them. This CDR3 spans 15 amino acids.

This chain links TRBV28 with TRBJ2-7; 14 positions agree with TRBD2. Germline-derived CDR1 and CDR2 are MDHEN and SYDVKM. J gave up 3 bases and V 8 bases, and 3 bases lay outside the gene matches. This CDR3 region has 14 residues. The CDR3 sequence: CASEGLAGGYEQYF. In DNA form, the CDR3 reads TGTGCCAGCGAAGGACTAGCGGGAGGCTACGAGCAGTACTTC.

This clonotype was detected a few times. The chain links TRBV20-1 to TRBJ2-7; D tentatively fits TRBD1 or TRBD2 (5 bases each). From germline, CDR1 is DFQATT and CDR2 SNEGSKA (reference sequence). Trimming removed 1 base from V and 3 bases from J, with 16 bases in between. This CDR3 has 15 amino acids. The CDR3 reads CSARGEGIRGYEQYF. As DNA, the CDR3 is TGCAGTGCTAGAGGTGAGGGGATAAGAGGCTACGAGCAGTACTTC.

Ten or more counts support this clonotype. J is TRBJ2-7 and V is TRBV11-2; maybe TRBD2 (6 bases). V dropped 5 bases and J dropped 3 bases, with 20 bases sitting between them. The CDR3 consists of 16 residues. Germline CDR1 SGHAT, CDR2 FQNNGV. The CDR3 spells CASSPDLRDLDYEQYF. DNA of the CDR3: TGTGCCAGCAGCCCAGACCTCCGGGACTTAGACTACGAGCAGTACTTC.

A few counts support this clonotype. V is TRBV4-3 and J is TRBJ2-1, with 10 bases matching TRBD2. CDR1 and CDR2 (germline): LGHNA, YSLEER. CDR3 length: 14 amino acids. J gave up 10 bases and V 3 bases, and 6 bases lay outside the gene matches. For the CDR3, the DNA is TGCGCCAGCAGCCACGGCCTAGCGGGAGTCGAGCAGTTCTTC. It yields the protein CASSHGLAGVEQFF.

The genes are TRBV4-3 and TRBJ2-6; possible D gene TRBD1, 6 bases. The V gene lost 2 bases and the J gene lost 3 bases, with 8 bases spanning the gap. This CDR3 has 15 residues. Germline CDR1 and CDR2: LGHNA and YSLEER. CDR3 protein: CASSQTGIGANVLTF. The DNA of the CDR3 is TGCGCCAGCAGCCAAACAGGGATTGGGGCCAACGTCCTGACTTTC.

This clonotype was counted ten times or more. This chain joins TRBV28 and TRBJ1-6; no definite D call. Per germline, CDR1 MDHEN and CDR2 SYDVKM. V was shortened by 4 bases and J by 14 bases, with 9 bases between the two germline ends. There are 11 residues in the CDR3. The CDR3 loop reads CASSSGPALHF. CDR3 sequence (DNA): TGTGCCAGCAGTTCCGGGCCGGCCCTCCACTTT.

The rearrangement uses TRBV2 and TRBJ2-3; 9 bases are shared with TRBD1. With V trimmed by 6 bases and J by 6 bases, 4 bases remained unmatched. The CDR3 has 13 residues. Germline lookup yields CDR1 SNHLY and CDR2 FYNNEI. This CDR3 is CASRQGAWDTQYF. The CDR3 DNA is TGTGCCAGCAGACAGGGGGCCTGGGATACGCAGTATTTT.

V gene TRBV20-1 combines with J gene TRBJ2-5; 9 bases match TRBD1. CDR1 DFQATT and CDR2 SNEGSKA come from the germline V gene (reference sequence). The CDR3 spans 14 residues. Trimming removed 3 bases from V and 2 bases from J; junction bases left unmatched: 4. The CDR3: CSARPGTGQETQYF. CDR3 DNA sequence: TGCAGTGCTAGGCCCGGGACAGGGCAAGAGACCCAGTACTTC.

The chain joins TRBV7-8 to TRBJ2-1, with 7 positions matching TRBD1. CDR3 size: 14 residues. Germline V CDR1 and CDR2: SGHVS, FQNEAQ. V was pared by 8 bases and J by 3 bases, with 7 bases of the junction left unmatched. The CDR3 coding sequence is TGTGCCAGCGACACAGGGGATATCTACAATGAGCAGTTCTTC. This translates into CASDTGDIYNEQFF.

This clonotype appeared many times. The CDR3 DNA reads TGTGCCAGCACCCCCCGGGAGGTGCTAAACACCGGGGAGCTGTTTTTT. Amino acid sequence: CASTPREVLNTGELFF. This chain links TRBV12-3 or TRBV12-4 with TRBJ2-2; 7 nucleotides line up with TRBD2. J gave up 2 bases and V 7 bases, and 10 bases lay outside the gene matches. The CDR3 loop spans 16 amino acids.

This clonotype was seen many times. CDR3 DNA: TGCGCCAGCAGCCAGTCGGTCCCAGGGAGCGCAGGAGCGGGAGGGTGGACCGGGGAGCTGTTTTTT. This translates into CASSQSVPGSAGAGGWTGELFF. The rearrangement links TRBV4-1 to TRBJ2-2, with TRBD2 matching 10 bases. The V gene's germline CDR1 is MGHRA and CDR2 YSYEKL. J was trimmed by 5 bases and V by 3 bases; bases with no gene match: 24. This CDR3 region has 22 residues.

This clonotype was counted many times. The genes are TRBV30 and TRBJ2-7; D not resolved. From germline, CDR1 is GTSNPN and CDR2 SVGIG (reference sequence). V shed 5 bases and J shed 5 bases, with 13 bases lying between them. The CDR3 has 12 amino acids. The CDR3 bases are TGTGCCTGGTCAAGGGTTCCCAACGAGCAGTACTTC. Translated: CAWSRVPNEQYF.

This clonotype came up many times. The V and J genes are TRBV6-6 and TRBJ2-5, with a weak D call TRBD2 (5 bases). Germline assignment: CDR1 MNHNY and CDR2 SVGAGI (reference sequence). CDR3 length: 13 residues. The V end was cut by 4 bases, the J end by 4 bases, with 10 bases between. CDR3 region: CASSSGLGETQYF. CDR3 nucleotides: TGTGCCAGCAGTTCAGGACTCGGAGAGACCCAGTACTTC.

This clonotype appeared a few times. The rearrangement links TRBV2 to TRBJ2-7, with TRBD2 matching 11 bases. The CDR3 consists of 15 residues. V shed 6 bases and J 3 bases; nucleotides not matched to a gene: 7. Germline assignment: CDR1 SNHLY and CDR2 FYNNEI. In nucleotides, the CDR3 is TGTGCCAGCAGAACTGGGACTAGCGGTTTCTACGAGCAGTACTTC. Translated: CASRTGTSGFYEQYF. Drawing the rest from reference TRBV2 and TRBJ2-7, the complete variable domain is EPEVTQTPSHQVTQMGQEVILRCVPISNHLYFYWYRQILGQKVEFLVSFYNNEISEKSEIFDDQFSVERPDGSNFTLKIRSTKLEDSAMYFCASRTGTSGFYEQYFGPGTRLTVT.

The chain has TRBV7-2 and TRBJ2-5; TRBD1 matches 8 bases. With V trimmed by 0 bases and J by 8 bases, 11 bases remained unmatched. This CDR3 contains 16 residues. The germline V gene encodes CDR1 SGHTA and CDR2 FQGNSA. This CDR3 reads CASSLARTGTLSTQYF. The CDR3 DNA follows: TGTGCCAGCAGCTTAGCTAGGACAGGGACCCTGTCTACCCAGTACTTC.

This chain uses TRBV6-2 or TRBV6-3 with TRBJ2-7; D is uncertain. Germline-derived CDR1 and CDR2 are MNHEY and SVGEGT. V lost 2 bases, J lost 1 base, and 9 bases lay in between. The CDR3 is made up of 14 amino acids. The CDR3 sequence is CASSYTGYSYEQYF. The DNA for the CDR3 is TGTGCCAGCAGTTACACCGGATATTCCTACGAGCAGTACTTC.

The V call is TRBV7-9, the J call TRBJ2-1, with D hard to call. CDR1 and CDR2 from the germline V gene are SEHNR and FQNEAQ (reference sequence). The V gene lost 1 base and the J gene lost 8 bases, with 18 bases spanning the gap. The CDR3 runs 16 residues. The CDR3 DNA sequence: TGTGCCAGCAGCTTAGATCAAGGGCCCCCCCTTGATGAGCAGTTCTTC. Translated: CASSLDQGPPLDEQFF.

This clonotype was detected only a few times. This chain joins TRBV5-1 and TRBJ2-2; 11 bases match TRBD2. The CDR3 covers 15 residues. The ends lost 6 bases at V and 6 bases at J; junction bases unmatched: 7. Germline CDR1 is SGHRS and CDR2 is YFSETQ. CDR3 DNA sequence: TGCGCCAGCAAGTTACTAGCGGGAGTGGCCGGGGAGCTGTTTTTT. This gives the protein CASKLLAGVAGELFF.

This clonotype was found a few times. The rearrangement links TRBV5-1 to TRBJ2-7; 12 nucleotides align to TRBD2. J gave up 3 bases and V 2 bases, and 9 bases lay outside the gene matches. The CDR3 contains 17 residues. In germline, CDR1 is SGHRS, CDR2 YFSETQ. The CDR3 coding sequence is TGCGCCAGCAGCTTAAGTCCCGGGACTAGCGGGTTCTACGAGCAGTACTTC. This encodes CASSLSPGTSGFYEQYF.

Many counts were recorded for this clonotype. V and J are TRBV5-1 and TRBJ2-3; a weak D match, TRBD1 (6 bases). V was shortened by 4 bases and J by 2 bases, with 17 bases between the two germline ends. This CDR3 spans 16 amino acids. Germline CDR1 SGHRS, CDR2 YFSETQ. CDR3 coding DNA: TGCGCCAGCAGCCTCGAAACAGGGACCAACACAGATACGCAGTATTTT. Translated, it gives CASSLETGTNTDTQYF.

Many counts were recorded for this clonotype. CDR3 residues: CASSYFKSDTQYF. CDR3 DNA: TGTGCCAGCAGTTACTTTAAGTCGGATACGCAGTATTTT. The chain uses TRBV6-2 or TRBV6-3 and TRBJ2-3; D gene unclear. The V and J ends lost 1 base and 6 bases respectively, with 8 bases between them. CDR3 size: 13 residues. Germline CDR1 reads MNHEY; CDR2 reads SVGEGT.

This chain links TRBV29-1 with TRBJ1-2; TRBD1 is a possible D gene (5 bases). CDR1 and CDR2 (germline): SQVTM, ANQGSEA. The CDR3 length is 13 residues. Trimming pared 3 bases from V and 2 bases from J, leaving 10 bases between. DNA of the CDR3: TGCAGCGTTGACGGACGGACAAACTATGGCTACACCTTC. As protein: CSVDGRTNYGYTF.

This chain links TRBV29-1 with TRBJ2-2; tentatively, D is TRBD1 (6 bases). CDR1 SQVTM and CDR2 ANQGSEA come from the germline V gene. Trimming pared 6 bases from V and 6 bases from J, leaving 11 bases between. The CDR3 extends over 12 amino acids. The CDR3 nucleotides read TGCAGCGTCGCCACAGGGCCCGGGGAGCTGTTTTTT. Protein sequence: CSVATGPGELFF.

The chain joins TRBV18 to TRBJ2-7; no definite D call. The CDR3 runs to 16 residues. Per germline, CDR1 KGHSH and CDR2 LQKENI. Trimming took 2 bases from V and 0 from J, leaving 14 bases between them. The CDR3 DNA reads TGTGCCAGCTCACCAATGGGGAACATTCTCTCCTACGAGCAGTACTTC. It specifies CASSPMGNILSYEQYF.

This clonotype was picked up many times. The chain links TRBV12-3 or TRBV12-4 to TRBJ2-7; no firm D call. The length of the CDR3 is 12 residues. The germline V and J ends were trimmed by 1 base and 6 bases, with 7 bases remaining between them. CDR3 sequence: CASSLGVGEQYF. Written as DNA, the CDR3 is TGTGCCAGCAGTTTAGGGGTCGGCGAGCAGTACTTC.

This clonotype was observed a few times. The chain joins TRBV20-1 to TRBJ2-1, with TRBD2 matching over 8 bases. Trimming took 5 bases from V and 5 from J; bases not matched to a gene: 11. Germline loops: CDR1 DFQATT, CDR2 SNEGSKA (reference sequence). This CDR3 comprises 15 residues. The chain's CDR3 is CSADLAGNPHNEQFF. The DNA of the CDR3 is TGCAGTGCTGATTTAGCGGGGAACCCGCACAATGAGCAGTTCTTC.

This clonotype appeared a few times. The chain joins TRBV20-1 to TRBJ2-1; D is unclear. Germline lookup yields CDR1 DFQATT and CDR2 SNEGSKA (reference sequence). This CDR3 spans 13 amino acids. The V end lost 3 bases, the J end lost 3 bases, and 9 bases lay between the germline ends. The CDR3 DNA is TGCAGTGCTAGCCGGCTGCTCTACAATGAGCAGTTCTTC. Translating it yields CSASRLLYNEQFF.

Only a few counts were recorded for this clonotype. The chain uses TRBV2 and TRBJ1-2; 11 bases line up with TRBD1. The J segment lost 4 bases and the V segment lost 2 bases, leaving 6 bases of the junction unmatched. Looked up from germline, CDR1 is SNHLY and CDR2 is FYNNEI. The CDR3 extends over 16 amino acids. The chain's CDR3 is CASSERGTGGIYGYTF. DNA of the CDR3: TGTGCCAGCAGTGAAAGGGGGACAGGGGGAATCTATGGCTACACCTTC.